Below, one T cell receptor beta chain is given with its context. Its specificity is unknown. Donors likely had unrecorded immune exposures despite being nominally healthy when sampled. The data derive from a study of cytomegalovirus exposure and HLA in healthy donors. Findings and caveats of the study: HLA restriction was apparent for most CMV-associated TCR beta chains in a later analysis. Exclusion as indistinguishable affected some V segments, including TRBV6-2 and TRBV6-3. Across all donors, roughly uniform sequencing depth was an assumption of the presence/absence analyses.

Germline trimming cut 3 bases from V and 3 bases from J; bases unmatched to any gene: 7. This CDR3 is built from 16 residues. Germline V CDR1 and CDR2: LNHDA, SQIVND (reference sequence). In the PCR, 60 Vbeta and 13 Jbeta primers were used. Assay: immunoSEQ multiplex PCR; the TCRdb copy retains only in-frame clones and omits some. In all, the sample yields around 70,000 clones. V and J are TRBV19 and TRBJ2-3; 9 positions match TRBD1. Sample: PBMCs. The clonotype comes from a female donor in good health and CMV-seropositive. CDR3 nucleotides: TGTGCCAGTAGTATTTTGGTGACAGGGGGGACAGATACGCAGTATTTT. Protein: CASSILVTGGTDTQYF.